The 6 T cell receptor beta chains reported below all come from one sample, sequenced in a study of response to subunit inactivated influenza vaccine. TCRdb re-called the RT-PCR reads with MiXCR, one entry per CDR3 protein. The sample has about 700,000 distinct CDR3 sequences, approximately 15% seen once. This material consisted of PBMCs from blood, taken 14 to 15 days before vaccination. Receptors originate from a man in his fifties or sixties who received an inactivated influenza vaccine.

This clonotype was picked up a small number of times. The chain couples TRBV27 to TRBJ2-7; 8 bases fit TRBD1. The CDR3 sequence is 15 residues long. V dropped 7 bases and J dropped 3; count of bases not matched to a gene: 11. CDR1 and CDR2 from the germline V gene are MNHEY and SMNVEV (reference sequence). CDR3 protein: CASKQGVPDIYEQYF. The CDR3 region has the DNA TGTGCCAGCAAACAGGGGGTGCCCGACATCTACGAGCAGTACTTC.

There are many counts of this clonotype. The chain carries TRBV29-1 and TRBJ1-1; 8 nucleotides agree with TRBD1. Losses at the gene ends were 7 bases for V and 2 bases for J; bases not matched to a gene: 6. The germline gives CDR1 SQVTM, CDR2 ANQGSEA. This CDR3 is built from 13 residues. The CDR3 loop reads CSATRGLNTEAFF. The CDR3 region has the DNA TGCAGCGCGACCAGGGGGCTTAACACTGAAGCTTTCTTT.

This sequence joins TRBV20-1 and TRBJ2-7; no clear D gene. Deletions cut 6 bases from V and 2 bases from J, with 5 bases between. The length of the CDR3 is 10 residues. The germline CDR1 and CDR2 sequences are DFQATT and SNEGSKA (reference sequence). CDR3: CSAGTYEQYF. The CDR3, as DNA: TGCAGTGCCGGTACCTACGAGCAGTACTTC.

This clonotype appeared many times. V gene TRBV5-1 combines with J gene TRBJ2-1, with TRBD2 identical over 14 bases. The CDR3 runs 19 residues. Germline trimming cut 4 bases from V and 6 bases from J; bases unmatched to any gene: 15. Germline V CDR1 and CDR2: SGHRS, YFSETQ. The CDR3 region is CASSPIYSGTSGSGNEQFF. The CDR3 bases are TGCGCCAGCAGCCCGATATACTCAGGGACTAGCGGGAGTGGCAATGAGCAGTTCTTC.

The table lists this clonotype with a few counts. The chain is built from TRBV12-3 or TRBV12-4 and TRBJ1-2; D is perhaps TRBD1 (5 bases). The CDR3 totals 16 residues. Between the trimmed V and J ends, which lost 4 bases and 5 bases, there was a span of 20 bases. The CDR3 DNA reads as TGTGCCAGCAGTTGGGACTTTCTGGGGGGGTCTTATGGCTACACCTTC. Residues: CASSWDFLGGSYGYTF.

This clonotype has a count of ten or more. The gene calls are TRBV7-9 and TRBJ2-1, with TRBD1 matching over 10 bases. The V gene's germline CDR1 is SEHNR and CDR2 FQNEAQ (reference sequence). CDR3 size: 14 residues. With V trimmed by 5 bases and J by 4 bases, 2 bases remained unmatched. The CDR3 sequence: CASSRGQGYNEQFF. The CDR3 DNA reads as TGTGCCAGCAGCCGGGGACAGGGGTACAATGAGCAGTTCTTC.